The 26 T cell receptor beta chains given below trace back to one sample, sequenced in a study of yellow fever vaccine responses in identical twins. Each CDR3 protein gets one entry after TCRdb re-called the RT-PCR reads with MiXCR. The profile covers some 35,000 distinct CDR3 sequences, with about 61% appearing a single time and more than 3.5% taken by the ten largest. The sequences come from T cells from blood (PBMCs), unsorted or a sorted subset (not recorded which), collected before or after yellow fever vaccination (not recorded which). The receptors stem from a woman between 18 and 29 years old who received the yellow fever vaccine.

This clonotype appeared a single time. This sequence joins TRBV20-1 and TRBJ2-1; TRBD2 agrees at 13 bases. Germline V CDR1 and CDR2: DFQATT, SNEGSKA (reference sequence). This CDR3 region has 18 residues. Trimming took 3 bases from V and 8 from J; bases not matched to a gene: 16. The CDR3 here is CSASYLKVGLAGDYEQFF. CDR3 coding DNA: TGCAGTGCTAGTTACTTGAAAGTCGGACTAGCGGGAGATTATGAGCAGTTCTTC.

J is TRBJ2-5 and V is TRBV20-1; D is undetermined. The CDR3 length is 10 residues. CDR1 and CDR2 (germline): DFQATT, SNEGSKA (reference sequence). The ends were cut back, 6 bases at V and 3 bases at J, with 5 bases in the middle. The DNA for the CDR3 is TGCAGTGCCCGCAAAGAGACCCAGTACTTC. This gives the protein CSARKETQYF.

The chain is built from TRBV2 and TRBJ1-1, with D unclear. With 1 base removed from V and 4 bases from J, the gap between germline ends came to 7 bases. The germline V gene has CDR1 SNHLY and CDR2 FYNNEI. This CDR3 is built from 13 residues. CDR3 in amino acids: CASSEDLGTEAFF. CDR3 nucleotides: TGTGCCAGCAGTGAAGATCTAGGCACTGAAGCTTTCTTT.

The gene calls are TRBV29-1 and TRBJ1-2; possibly TRBD1 for D (5 bases). The germline V and J ends were trimmed by 0 bases and 8 bases, with 7 bases remaining between them. The CDR3 totals 11 residues. CDR1 is SQVTM, CDR2 ANQGSEA, per germline. CDR3 in DNA: TGCAGCGTTGAAGACCGACAGGGCTACACCTTC. Translated: CSVEDRQGYTF.

The V gene is TRBV27, the J gene TRBJ2-6, with D uncertain. CDR3 length equals 15 residues. V was pared by 2 bases and J by 2 bases, with 7 bases between. Looked up from germline, CDR1 is MNHEY and CDR2 is SMNVEV (reference sequence). The DNA for the CDR3 is TGTGCCAGCAGTTTAGTCATGACTGGGGCCAACGTCCTGACTTTC. It codes for CASSLVMTGANVLTF.

As concerns this clonotype: One end of the junction fails to match germline, which may point to a read error. The chain combines TRBV18 with TRBJ1-1; D might be TRBD1 (5 bases). Per germline, CDR1 KGHSH and CDR2 LQKENI. This CDR3 comprises 16 residues. The CDR3 coding sequence is TGTGCCAGCTCACCAGGAACCGGGACGGCGAACACTGAAACTTTCTTT. It yields the protein CASSPGTGTANTETFF.

The CDR3 sequence: CASSQDSRAGTDTQYF. The CDR3 DNA reads as TGCGCCAGCAGCCAAGACTCCAGGGCGGGCACAGATACGCAGTATTTT. This chain links TRBV4-1 with TRBJ2-3; D may be TRBD1 (5 bases). Trimming left V 0 bases short and J 1 base short, with 11 bases between. The V gene's germline CDR1 is MGHRA and CDR2 YSYEKL. The CDR3 length is 16 residues.

This chain uses TRBV11-1 with TRBJ2-7; D uncertain. Germline V gives CDR1 SGHAT, CDR2 FQDESV (reference sequence). The CDR3 has 13 residues. The V end lost 3 bases, the J end lost 3 bases, and 9 bases lay between the germline ends. The CDR3 bases are TGTGCCAGCAGCTTCTCCGTGAACTACGAGCAGTACGTC. This gives the protein CASSFSVNYEQYV.

This rearrangement joins TRBV29-1 to TRBJ2-3; weak D call: TRBD2 (6 bases). The CDR3 runs 19 residues. Germline loops: CDR1 SQVTM, CDR2 ANQGSEA. V lost 5 bases, J lost 6 bases, and 33 bases lay in between. The CDR3 loop reads CSVSPGKRGTRAGADTQYF. In nucleotides, the CDR3 is TGCAGCGTTTCCCCAGGCAAACGCGGGACCCGAGCTGGGGCCGATACGCAGTATTTT.

The genes are TRBV28 and TRBJ2-3; TRBD1 matches 8 bases. V shed 4 bases, J shed 1 base, and the junction held 4 bases outside the gene matches. Germline CDR1 reads MDHEN; CDR2 reads SYDVKM. CDR3 size: 15 residues. The CDR3 loop is CASSYGTGRTDTQYF. The CDR3 DNA reads TGTGCCAGCAGTTACGGGACAGGACGCACAGATACGCAGTATTTT.

The chain recombines TRBV7-9 with TRBJ2-7; possibly TRBD1 or TRBD2 for D (5 bases each). The germline gives CDR1 SEHNR, CDR2 FQNEAQ (reference sequence). Trimming removed 5 bases from V and 2 bases from J, with 13 bases in between. This CDR3 is 14 amino acids long. The CDR3, as DNA: TGTGCCAGCAGCCTCCACGAGGGGACCTACGAGCAGTACTTC. Translating gives CASSLHEGTYEQYF.

This chain uses TRBV2 with TRBJ2-4, with 7 bases aligning to TRBD1. The ends lost 6 bases at V and 7 bases at J; junction bases unmatched: 12. CDR3 length equals 15 residues. Germline CDR1 is SNHLY and CDR2 is FYNNEI. The CDR3 region is CASRHIGGDGNIQYF. Here the CDR3 DNA reads TGTGCCAGCAGGCACATAGGGGGCGACGGGAACATTCAGTACTTC.

The chain links TRBV10-1 to TRBJ2-1; TRBD2 matches at 12 bases. The germline CDR1 and CDR2 sequences are WNHNN and SYGVQD (reference sequence). V shed 6 bases, J shed 5 bases, and the junction held 11 bases outside the gene matches. There are 17 residues in the CDR3. CDR3 nucleotides: TGCGCCAGCAGCCTCTCATGGGCTAGCGGGAGGGACAATGAGCAGTTCTTC. This translates into CASSLSWASGRDNEQFF.

The chain combines TRBV10-2 with TRBJ1-1, with D possibly matching TRBD1 (6 bases). CDR1 and CDR2 from the germline V gene are WSHSY and SAAADI. The CDR3 sequence is 13 residues long. The germline V and J ends were trimmed by 9 bases and 3 bases, with 14 bases remaining between them. As DNA, the CDR3 is TGCGCCAGTCAGGCGGGGGGCTACACTGAAGCTTTCTTT. Amino acid sequence: CASQAGGYTEAFF.

For the CDR3, the DNA is TGTGCCAGCAGTTTAGGTAGCGGGGGGCCATTAGAGACCCAGTACTTC. Encoded protein: CASSLGSGGPLETQYF. The chain links TRBV12-3 or TRBV12-4 to TRBJ2-5; 10 bases are shared with TRBD2. The trim removed 1 base at V and 4 bases at J, leaving 6 bases unmatched. The CDR3 totals 16 residues.

The V and J genes are TRBV29-1 and TRBJ1-5; D possibly corresponds to TRBD1 (6 bases). CDR1 is SQVTM, CDR2 ANQGSEA, per germline. V lost 6 bases to trimming and J lost 0 bases, with 9 bases between them. CDR3 length: 13 residues. The CDR3 here is CSVKDSSNQPQHF. DNA of the CDR3: TGCAGCGTAAAGGACAGTAGCAATCAGCCCCAGCATTTT.

This clonotype was seen a few times. The chain combines TRBV6-1 with TRBJ1-1; 8 bases are a match to TRBD1. Germline V gene sequence: CDR1 MNHNS, CDR2 SASEGT. J gave up 0 bases and V 4 bases, and 4 bases lay outside the gene matches. This CDR3 comprises 15 residues. CDR3 protein: CASSVQGDLNTEAFF. The CDR3 DNA reads as TGTGCCAGCAGTGTACAGGGGGATCTGAACACTGAAGCTTTCTTT.

This clonotype is a singleton in its sample. The rearrangement uses TRBV18 and TRBJ2-2; possibly TRBD1 for D (6 bases). Trimming cost V 2 bases and J 4 bases, with 11 bases left between them. This CDR3 region has 15 residues. CDR1 and CDR2 from the germline V gene are KGHSH and LQKENI. The CDR3 coding sequence is TGTGCCAGCTCACCAAGGGACAATCCCACCGGGGAGCTGTTTTTT. This gives the protein CASSPRDNPTGELFF.

This sequence joins TRBV29-1 and TRBJ1-1; D uncertain. Germline CDR1 and CDR2: SQVTM and ANQGSEA. The V end lost 5 bases, the J end lost 4 bases, and 8 bases lay between the germline ends. The CDR3 spans 11 residues. The CDR3 nucleotides read TGCAGCGTTAATTATCTCACTGAAGCTTTCTTT. Amino acids: CSVNYLTEAFF.

The chain is built from TRBV24-1 and TRBJ2-5, with D perhaps given as TRBD1 or TRBD2 (5 bases each). V lost 4 bases, J lost 2 bases, and 7 bases lay in between. The CDR3 is 13 amino acids. CDR1 is KGHDR, CDR2 SFDVKD, per germline. The CDR3 DNA sequence: TGTGCCACCAGTGACGGGACGCAAGAGACCCAGTACTTC. It specifies CATSDGTQETQYF.

This clonotype was seen more than once but under ten times. The genes are TRBV4-1 and TRBJ2-5; D unclear. The CDR3 runs to 15 residues. Trimming left V 0 bases short and J 5 bases short, with 13 bases between. The germline V gene has CDR1 MGHRA and CDR2 YSYEKL. The chain's CDR3 is CASSQDLGRSETQYF. In DNA form, the CDR3 reads TGCGCCAGCAGCCAAGATCTTGGGCGAAGTGAGACCCAGTACTTC.

The J gene is TRBJ2-4, the V gene TRBV29-1; possible D gene TRBD2, 6 bases. Trimming left V 7 bases short and J 6 bases short, with 22 bases between. CDR1 and CDR2 (germline): SQVTM, ANQGSEA. The length of the CDR3 is 15 residues. DNA of the CDR3: TGCAGCGCCTCCACCGGGCTAGCGATGAGAAACATTCAGTACTTC. Its protein is CSASTGLAMRNIQYF.

The V gene is TRBV19, the J gene TRBJ2-2; weak D call: TRBD1 (6 bases). Germline V gives CDR1 LNHDA, CDR2 SQIVND (reference sequence). The length of the CDR3 is 14 residues. Trimming removed 4 bases from V and 1 base from J, with 7 bases in between. CDR3 amino acids: CASSTDRNTGELFF. For the CDR3, the DNA is TGTGCCAGTAGTACGGACAGGAACACCGGGGAGCTGTTTTTT.

This clonotype was observed a few times. V gene TRBV6-5 combines with J gene TRBJ2-7; possibly TRBD2 for D (6 bases). This CDR3 region has 12 residues. Germline CDR1 reads MNHEY; CDR2 reads SVGAGI. The V end lost 4 bases, the J end lost 9 bases, and 13 bases lay between the germline ends. CDR3 DNA: TGTGCCAGCAGTTGGACCAGGGAGGTGCAGTACTTC. Translation: CASSWTREVQYF.

This rearrangement joins TRBV4-2 to TRBJ2-5, with 7 bases identical to TRBD2. CDR3 length equals 14 residues. CDR1 and CDR2 (germline): LGHNA, YNFKEQ. The ends lost 4 bases at V and 5 bases at J; junction bases unmatched: 7. Here the CDR3 reads CASSLTSRGETQYF. The CDR3 nucleotides are TGTGCCAGCAGCCTGACGTCGCGGGGGGAGACCCAGTACTTC.

V gene TRBV7-3 combines with J gene TRBJ2-3; D not resolved. The CDR3 length is 11 residues. Trimming took off 5 bases at V and 5 bases at J, with 5 bases between the two ends. Looked up from germline, CDR1 is SGHTA and CDR2 is FQGTGA. The CDR3 coding sequence is TGTGCCAGCAGCCATGAAGATACGCAGTATTTT. Protein product: CASSHEDTQYF.